This T cell receptor (beta chain) was recovered during a study of T cells after yellow fever vaccination. In making TCR cDNA, 5'RACE template switching added a universal primer site and UMIs to it. TCRdb processed the 5' RACE reads anew with MiXCR; each CDR3 protein has one entry. The sample shows some 500,000 distinct CDR3 sequences, approximately 12% of them seen only once. Per germline, CDR1 SGHRS and CDR2 YFSETQ. The CDR3 totals 15 residues. Trimming removed 3 bases at V and 0 bases at J, with 13 bases between. Worth noting for this clonotype: Its antigen remains unknown.

General study findings and limits: Weaker overall was a secondary response that nonetheless peaked faster, on day 5 versus 15.

The specimen was PBMCs, collected on the day of the yellow fever booster vaccination. This rearrangement joins TRBV5-1 to TRBJ2-7, with D possibly called TRBD1 or TRBD2 (5 bases each). This receptor was obtained from a young man who received the YFV17D yellow fever vaccine. The CDR3 loop is CASSYYPGSSYEQYF. As DNA, the CDR3 is TGCGCCAGCAGCTACTATCCAGGGAGCTCCTACGAGCAGTACTTC.